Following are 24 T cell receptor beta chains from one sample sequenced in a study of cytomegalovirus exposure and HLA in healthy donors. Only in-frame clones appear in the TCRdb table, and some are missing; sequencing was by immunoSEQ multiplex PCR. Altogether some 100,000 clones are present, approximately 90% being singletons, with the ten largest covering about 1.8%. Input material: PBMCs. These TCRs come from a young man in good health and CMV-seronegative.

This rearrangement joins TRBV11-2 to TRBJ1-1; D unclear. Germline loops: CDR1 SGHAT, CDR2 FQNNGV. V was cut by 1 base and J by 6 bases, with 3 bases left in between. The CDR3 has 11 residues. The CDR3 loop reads CASSLGPEAFF. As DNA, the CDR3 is TGTGCCAGCAGCTTAGGGCCTGAAGCTTTCTTT.

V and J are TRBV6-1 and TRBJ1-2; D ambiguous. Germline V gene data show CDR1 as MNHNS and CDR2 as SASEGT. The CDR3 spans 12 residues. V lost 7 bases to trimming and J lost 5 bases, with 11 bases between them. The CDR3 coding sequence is TGTGCCAGCATTCTAGACTTGTATGGCTACACCTTC. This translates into CASILDLYGYTF.

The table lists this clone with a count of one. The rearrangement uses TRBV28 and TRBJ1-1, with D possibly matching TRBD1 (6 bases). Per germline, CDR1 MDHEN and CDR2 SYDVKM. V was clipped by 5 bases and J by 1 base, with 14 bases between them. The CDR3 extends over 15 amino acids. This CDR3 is CASSPRLTGNTEAFF. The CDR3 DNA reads TGTGCCAGCAGTCCGAGATTGACAGGGAACACTGAAGCTTTCTTT.

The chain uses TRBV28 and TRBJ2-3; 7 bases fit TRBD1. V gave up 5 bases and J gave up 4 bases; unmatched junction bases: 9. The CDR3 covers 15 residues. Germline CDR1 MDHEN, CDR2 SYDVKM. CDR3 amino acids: CASSPGRGWADTQYF. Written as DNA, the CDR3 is TGTGCCAGCAGTCCCGGCAGGGGGTGGGCAGATACGCAGTATTTT.

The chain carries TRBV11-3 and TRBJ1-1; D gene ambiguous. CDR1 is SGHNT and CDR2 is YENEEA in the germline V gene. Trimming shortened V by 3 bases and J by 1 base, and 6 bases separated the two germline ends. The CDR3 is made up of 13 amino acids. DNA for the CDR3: TGTGCCAGCAGCTTTTCGGGGAACACTGAAGCTTTCTTT. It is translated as CASSFSGNTEAFF.

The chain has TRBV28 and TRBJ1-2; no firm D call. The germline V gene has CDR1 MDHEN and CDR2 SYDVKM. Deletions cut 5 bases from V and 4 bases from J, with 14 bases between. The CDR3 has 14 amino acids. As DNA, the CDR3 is TGTGCCAGCAGTCGACTGACCCTAGGCTATGGCTACACCTTC. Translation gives CASSRLTLGYGYTF.

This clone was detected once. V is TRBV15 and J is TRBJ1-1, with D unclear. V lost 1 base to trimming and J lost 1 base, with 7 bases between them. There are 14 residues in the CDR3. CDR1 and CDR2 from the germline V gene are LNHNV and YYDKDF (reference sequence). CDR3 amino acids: CATSRASGNTEAFF. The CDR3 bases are TGTGCCACCAGCAGAGCGTCAGGGAACACTGAAGCTTTCTTT.

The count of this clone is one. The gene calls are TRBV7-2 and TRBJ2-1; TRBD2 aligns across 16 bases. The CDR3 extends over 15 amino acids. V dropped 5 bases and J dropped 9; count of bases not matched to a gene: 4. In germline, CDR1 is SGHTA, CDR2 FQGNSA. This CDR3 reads CASSQGLAGGREQFF. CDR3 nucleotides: TGTGCCAGCAGCCAGGGACTAGCGGGGGGGCGTGAGCAGTTCTTC.

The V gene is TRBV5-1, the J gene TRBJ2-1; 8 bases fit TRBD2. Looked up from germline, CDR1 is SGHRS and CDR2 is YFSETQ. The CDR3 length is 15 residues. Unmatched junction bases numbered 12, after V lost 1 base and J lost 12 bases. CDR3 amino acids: CASSLSSDQRGWQFF. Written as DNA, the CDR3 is TGCGCCAGCAGCTTGTCATCGGACCAGCGGGGGTGGCAGTTCTTC.

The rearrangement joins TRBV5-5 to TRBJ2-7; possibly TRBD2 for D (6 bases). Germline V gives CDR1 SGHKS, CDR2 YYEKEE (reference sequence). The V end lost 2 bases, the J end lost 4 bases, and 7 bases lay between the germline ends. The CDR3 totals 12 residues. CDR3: CASSFGGYEQYF. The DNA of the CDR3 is TGTGCCAGCAGCTTCGGGGGATACGAGCAGTACTTC.

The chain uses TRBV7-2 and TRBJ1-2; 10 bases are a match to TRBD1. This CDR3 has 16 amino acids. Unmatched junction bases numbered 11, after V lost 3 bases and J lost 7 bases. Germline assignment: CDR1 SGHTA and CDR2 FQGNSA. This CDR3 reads CASSLGTGGTGAGYTF. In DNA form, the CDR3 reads TGTGCCAGCAGCTTGGGGACCGGGGGGACAGGGGCTGGCTACACCTTC.

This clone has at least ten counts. DNA for the CDR3: TGTGCTAGTGGTACCACAGGGCTCCCTAATGTGAACACTGAAGCTTTCTTT. Its translation is CASGTTGLPNVNTEAFF. The rearrangement uses TRBV12-5 and TRBJ1-1; D is perhaps TRBD1 (6 bases). CDR3 length: 17 residues. The germline gives CDR1 LGHNT, CDR2 FRNRAP. V was shortened by 5 bases and J by 0 bases, with 19 bases between the two germline ends.

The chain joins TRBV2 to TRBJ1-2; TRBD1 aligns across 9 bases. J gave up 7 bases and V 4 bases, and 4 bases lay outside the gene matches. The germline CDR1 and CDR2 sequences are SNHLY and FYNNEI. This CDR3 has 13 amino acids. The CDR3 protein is CASSGDRDVGYTF. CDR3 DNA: TGTGCCAGCAGTGGGGACAGGGACGTTGGCTACACCTTC.

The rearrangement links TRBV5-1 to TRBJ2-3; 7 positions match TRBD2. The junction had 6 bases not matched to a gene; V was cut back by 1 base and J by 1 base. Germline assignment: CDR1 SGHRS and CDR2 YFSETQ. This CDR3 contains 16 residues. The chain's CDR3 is CASSLIAGVGTDTQYF. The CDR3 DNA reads TGCGCCAGCAGCTTGATTGCGGGAGTTGGCACAGATACGCAGTATTTT.

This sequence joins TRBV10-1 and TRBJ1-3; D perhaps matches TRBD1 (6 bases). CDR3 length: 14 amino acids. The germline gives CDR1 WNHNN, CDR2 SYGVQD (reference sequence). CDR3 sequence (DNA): TGCGCAGAAAAAGGGGGGGGGAGAATGAACACCATATATTTT. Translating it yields CAEKGGGRMNTIYF.

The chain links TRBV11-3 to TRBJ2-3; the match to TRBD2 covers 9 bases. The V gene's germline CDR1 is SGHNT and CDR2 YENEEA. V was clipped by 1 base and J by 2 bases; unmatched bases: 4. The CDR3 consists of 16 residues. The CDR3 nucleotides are TGTGCCAGCAGCTTAGTTAGCGGGAGTCCCACAGATACGCAGTATTTT. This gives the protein CASSLVSGSPTDTQYF. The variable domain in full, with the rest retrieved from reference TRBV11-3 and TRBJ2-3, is EAGVVQSPRYKIIEKKQPVAFWCNPISGHNTLYWYLQNLGQGPELLIRYENEEAVDDSQLPKDRFSAERLKGVDSTLKIQPAELGDSAVYLCASSLVSGSPTDTQYFGPGTRLTVL.

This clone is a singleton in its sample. As DNA, the CDR3 is TGTGCCAGCAGCTTAGAACAAGACTACGAGCAGTACTTC. Translating gives CASSLEQDYEQYF. The chain employs TRBV11-3 and TRBJ2-7; D remains unclear. The V end lost 0 bases, the J end lost 3 bases, and 6 bases lay between the germline ends. The CDR3 extends over 13 amino acids. Per the germline V gene, CDR1 is SGHNT and CDR2 is YENEEA. Variable domain in full (rest from reference TRBV11-3 and TRBJ2-7): EAGVVQSPRYKIIEKKQPVAFWCNPISGHNTLYWYLQNLGQGPELLIRYENEEAVDDSQLPKDRFSAERLKGVDSTLKIQPAELGDSAVYLCASSLEQDYEQYFGPGTRLTVT.

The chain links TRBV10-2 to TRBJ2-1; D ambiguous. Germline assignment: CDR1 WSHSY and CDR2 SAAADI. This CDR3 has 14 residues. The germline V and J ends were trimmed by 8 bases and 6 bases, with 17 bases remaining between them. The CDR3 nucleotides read TGCGCCAGCCGGATAGCATCTCCCAGCAATGAGCAGTTCTTC. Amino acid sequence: CASRIASPSNEQFF.

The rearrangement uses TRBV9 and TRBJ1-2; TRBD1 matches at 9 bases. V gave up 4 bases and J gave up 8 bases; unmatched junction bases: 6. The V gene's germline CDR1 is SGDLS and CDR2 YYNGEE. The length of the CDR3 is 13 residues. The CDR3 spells CASSPRTGEGYTF. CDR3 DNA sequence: TGTGCCAGCAGCCCTCGGACAGGGGAAGGCTACACCTTC.

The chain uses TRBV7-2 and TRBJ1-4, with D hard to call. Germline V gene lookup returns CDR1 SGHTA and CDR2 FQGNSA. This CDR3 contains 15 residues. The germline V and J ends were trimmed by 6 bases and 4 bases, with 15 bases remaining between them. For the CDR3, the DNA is TGTGCCAGCAGTGTGTCAGGCAGGCTTAATGAAAAACTGTTTTTT. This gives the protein CASSVSGRLNEKLFF.

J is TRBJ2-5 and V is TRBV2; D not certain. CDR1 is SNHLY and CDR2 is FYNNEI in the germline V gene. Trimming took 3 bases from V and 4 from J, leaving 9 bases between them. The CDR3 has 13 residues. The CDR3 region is CASSDTMPETQYF. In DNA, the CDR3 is TGTGCCAGCAGTGATACAATGCCAGAGACCCAGTACTTC.

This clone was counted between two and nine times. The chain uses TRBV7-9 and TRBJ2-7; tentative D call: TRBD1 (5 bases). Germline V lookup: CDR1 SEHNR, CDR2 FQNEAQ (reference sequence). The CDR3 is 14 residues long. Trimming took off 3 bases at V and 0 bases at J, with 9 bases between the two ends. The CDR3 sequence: CASSLGQSSYEQYF. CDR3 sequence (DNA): TGTGCCAGCAGCTTGGGGCAGTCCTCCTACGAGCAGTACTTC. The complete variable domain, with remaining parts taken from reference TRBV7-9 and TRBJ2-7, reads DTGVSQNPRHKITKRGQNVTFRCDPISEHNRLYWYRQTLGQGPEFLTYFQNEAQLEKSRLLSDRFSAERPKGSFSTLEIQRTEQGDSAMYLCASSLGQSSYEQYFGPGTRLTVT.

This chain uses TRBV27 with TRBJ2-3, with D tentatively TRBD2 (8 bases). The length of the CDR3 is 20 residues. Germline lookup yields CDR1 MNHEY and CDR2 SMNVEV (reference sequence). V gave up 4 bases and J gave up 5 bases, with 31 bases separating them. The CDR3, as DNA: TGTGCCAGCAGTTCCGGAAGGGGGCTAGCGGGTCCAGGGAGTGGAGATACGCAGTATTTT. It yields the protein CASSSGRGLAGPGSGDTQYF.

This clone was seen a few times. The CDR3 loop reads CASSFGSGNGELFF. CDR3 coding DNA: TGCGCCAGCAGCTTTGGGAGCGGTAACGGGGAGCTGTTTTTT. This rearrangement joins TRBV5-1 to TRBJ2-2; D perhaps matches TRBD2 (5 bases). The ends were cut back, 2 bases at V and 7 bases at J, with 12 bases in the middle. The CDR3 runs 14 residues. Per germline, CDR1 SGHRS and CDR2 YFSETQ.